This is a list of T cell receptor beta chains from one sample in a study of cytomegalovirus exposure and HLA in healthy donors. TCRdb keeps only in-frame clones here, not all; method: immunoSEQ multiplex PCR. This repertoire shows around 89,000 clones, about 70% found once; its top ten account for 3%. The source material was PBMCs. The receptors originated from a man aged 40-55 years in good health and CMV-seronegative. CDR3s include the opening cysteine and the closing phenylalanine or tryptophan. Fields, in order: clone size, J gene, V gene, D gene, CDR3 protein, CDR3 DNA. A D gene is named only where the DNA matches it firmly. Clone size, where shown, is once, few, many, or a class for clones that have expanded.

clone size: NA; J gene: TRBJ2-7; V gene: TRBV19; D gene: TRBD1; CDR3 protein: CASSAGQGREQYF; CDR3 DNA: TGTGCCAGTAGTGCGGGACAGGGGCGCGAGCAGTACTTC
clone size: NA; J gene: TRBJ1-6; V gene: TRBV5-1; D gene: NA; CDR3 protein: CASSVTHLDSPLHF; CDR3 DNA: TGCGCCAGCAGCGTGACACATCTGGATTCACCCCTCCACTTT
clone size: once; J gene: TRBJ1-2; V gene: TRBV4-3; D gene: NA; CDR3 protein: CASSQETGIGYTF; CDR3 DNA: TGCGCCAGCAGCCAGGAAACAGGGATCGGCTACACCTTC
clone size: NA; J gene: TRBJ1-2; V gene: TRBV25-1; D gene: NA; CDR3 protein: CASSVTRGFGYTF; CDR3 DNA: TGTGCCAGCAGTGTTACCAGGGGCTTTGGCTACACCTTC
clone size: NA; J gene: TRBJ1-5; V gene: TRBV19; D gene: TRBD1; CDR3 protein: CASSMSGGGWNQPQHF; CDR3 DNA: TGTGCCAGTAGTATGTCGGGAGGGGGCTGGAATCAGCCCCAGCATTTT
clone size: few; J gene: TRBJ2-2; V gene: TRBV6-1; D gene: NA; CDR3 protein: CASSATGELFF; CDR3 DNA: TGTGCCAGCAGTGCAACCGGGGAGCTGTTTTTT
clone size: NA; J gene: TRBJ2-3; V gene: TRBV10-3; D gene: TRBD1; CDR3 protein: CAIGTGGSTDTQYF; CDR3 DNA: TGTGCCATTGGGACAGGGGGCTCCACAGATACGCAGTATTTT
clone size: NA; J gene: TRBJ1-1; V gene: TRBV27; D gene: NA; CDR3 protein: CASNPGRVGTEAFF; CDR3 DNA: TGTGCCAGCAACCCGGGCAGGGTGGGCACTGAAGCTTTCTTT
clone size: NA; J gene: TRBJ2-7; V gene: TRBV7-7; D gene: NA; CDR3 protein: CASSLSVTGGEQYF; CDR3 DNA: TGTGCCAGCAGCTTATCCGTGACAGGCGGCGAGCAGTACTTC
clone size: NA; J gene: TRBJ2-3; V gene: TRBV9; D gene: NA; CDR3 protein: CASSVRGGWAGGTTDTQYF; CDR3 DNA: TGTGCCAGCAGCGTAAGGGGGGGATGGGCAGGAGGTACCACAGATACGCAGTATTTT
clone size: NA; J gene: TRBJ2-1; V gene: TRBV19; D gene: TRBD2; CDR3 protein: CASSMSGGSYNEQFF; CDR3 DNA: TGTGCCAGTAGTATGAGCGGGGGCTCCTACAATGAGCAGTTCTTC
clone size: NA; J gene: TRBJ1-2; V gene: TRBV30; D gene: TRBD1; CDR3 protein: CAWAHRGYGYTF; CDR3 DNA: TGTGCCTGGGCCCACAGGGGGTATGGCTACACCTTC
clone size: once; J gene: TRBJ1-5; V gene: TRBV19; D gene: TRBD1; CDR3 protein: CASIRGDRGDQPQHF; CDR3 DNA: TGTGCCAGTATCCGGGGTGACAGGGGGGATCAGCCCCAGCATTTT
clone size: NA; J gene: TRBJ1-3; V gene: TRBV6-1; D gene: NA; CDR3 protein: CASSEIGGGNTIYF; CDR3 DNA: TGTGCCAGCAGTGAAATAGGAGGGGGAAACACCATATATTTT
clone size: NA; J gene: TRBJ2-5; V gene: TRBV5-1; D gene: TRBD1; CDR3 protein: CASSVEGQIRQETQYF; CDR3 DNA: TGCGCCAGCAGCGTTGAGGGACAGATCCGTCAAGAGACCCAGTACTTC
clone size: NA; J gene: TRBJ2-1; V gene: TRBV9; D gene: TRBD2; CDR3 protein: CASSGGASGVNDNEQFF; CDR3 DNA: TGTGCCAGCAGCGGGGGGGCTAGCGGGGTGAATGACAATGAGCAGTTCTTC
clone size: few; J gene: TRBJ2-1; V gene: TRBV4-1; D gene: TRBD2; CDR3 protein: CASSQDVASGAYNEQFF; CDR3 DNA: TGCGCCAGCAGCCAAGATGTGGCTAGCGGGGCTTACAATGAGCAGTTCTTC
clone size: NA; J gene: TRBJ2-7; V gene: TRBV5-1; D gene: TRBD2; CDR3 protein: CASSSGLAGGYEQYF; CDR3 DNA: TGCGCCAGCAGCTCCGGACTAGCGGGGGGTTACGAGCAGTACTTC
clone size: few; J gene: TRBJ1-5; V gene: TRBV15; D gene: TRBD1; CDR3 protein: CATTPGQPSQPQHF; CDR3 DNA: TGTGCCACCACCCCGGGACAGCCAAGTCAGCCCCAGCATTTT
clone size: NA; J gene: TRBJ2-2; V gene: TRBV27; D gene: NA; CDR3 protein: CASSFVGSNTGELFF; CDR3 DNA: TGTGCCAGCAGTTTCGTAGGGAGCAACACCGGGGAGCTGTTTTTT
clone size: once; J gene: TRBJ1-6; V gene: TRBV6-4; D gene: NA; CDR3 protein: CASSSGQPYNSPLHF; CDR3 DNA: TGTGCCAGCAGTTCCGGACAGCCCTATAATTCACCCCTCCACTTT
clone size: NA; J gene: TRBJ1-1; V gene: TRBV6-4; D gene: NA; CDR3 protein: CATTYKGGVTEAFF; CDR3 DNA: TGTGCCACCACATATAAGGGGGGGGTCACTGAAGCTTTCTTT
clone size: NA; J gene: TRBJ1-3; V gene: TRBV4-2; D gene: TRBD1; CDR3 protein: CASSQRTGSGNTIYF; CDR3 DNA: TGTGCCAGCAGCCAACGGACAGGGTCTGGAAACACCATATATTTT
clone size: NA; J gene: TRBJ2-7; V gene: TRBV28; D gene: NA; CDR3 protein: CASSRTGREQYF; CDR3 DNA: TGTGCCAGCAGTCGAACAGGGCGAGAGCAGTACTTC
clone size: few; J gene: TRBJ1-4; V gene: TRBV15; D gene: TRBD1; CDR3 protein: CATSRGQGRRKLFF; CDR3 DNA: TGTGCCACCAGCCGGGGACAGGGGCGTCGAAAACTGTTTTTT
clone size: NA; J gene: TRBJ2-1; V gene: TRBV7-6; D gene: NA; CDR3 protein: CASSLREAGNEQFF; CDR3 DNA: TGTGCCAGCAGCTTACGAGAGGCGGGGAATGAGCAGTTCTTC
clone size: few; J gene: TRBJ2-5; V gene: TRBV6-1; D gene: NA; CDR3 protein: CASSEVSGHQETQYF; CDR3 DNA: TGTGCCAGCAGTGAAGTATCAGGGCACCAAGAGACCCAGTACTTC
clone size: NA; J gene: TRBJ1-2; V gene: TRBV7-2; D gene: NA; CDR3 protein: CASSLVRGSYGYTF; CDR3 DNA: TGTGCCAGCAGCTTAGTTCGGGGGTCCTATGGCTACACCTTC
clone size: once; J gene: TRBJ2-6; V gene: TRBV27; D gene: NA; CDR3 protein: CASSLTQGLGANVLTF; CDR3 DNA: TGTGCCAGCAGTTTAACCCAGGGTTTGGGGGCCAACGTCCTGACTTTC
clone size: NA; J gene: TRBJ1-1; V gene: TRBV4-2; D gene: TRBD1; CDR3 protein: CASSQGDRGYQDTEAFF; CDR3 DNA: TGTGCCAGCAGCCAAGGGGACAGAGGTTATCAGGACACTGAAGCTTTCTTT
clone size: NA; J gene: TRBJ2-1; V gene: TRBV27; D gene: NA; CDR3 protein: CASSSGVYNEQFF; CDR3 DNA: TGTGCCAGCAGTTCCGGGGTATACAATGAGCAGTTCTTC
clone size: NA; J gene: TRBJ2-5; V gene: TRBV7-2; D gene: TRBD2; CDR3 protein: CASSLQAGGQETQYF; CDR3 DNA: TGTGCCAGCAGCTTACAAGCGGGGGGACAAGAGACCCAGTACTTC
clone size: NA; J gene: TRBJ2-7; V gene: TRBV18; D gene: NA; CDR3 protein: CASSLRVQDNYEQYF; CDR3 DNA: TGTGCCAGCTCACTACGCGTACAGGACAACTACGAGCAGTACTTC
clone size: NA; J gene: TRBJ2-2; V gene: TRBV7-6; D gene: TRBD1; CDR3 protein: CASSSGTGNTGELFF; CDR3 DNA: TGTGCCAGCAGCTCCGGGACAGGGAACACCGGGGAGCTGTTTTTT
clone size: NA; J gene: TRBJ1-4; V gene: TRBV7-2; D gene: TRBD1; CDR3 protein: CASSLVGQSTNEKLFF; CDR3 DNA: TGTGCCAGCAGCTTAGTGGGACAGTCAACTAATGAAAAACTGTTTTTT
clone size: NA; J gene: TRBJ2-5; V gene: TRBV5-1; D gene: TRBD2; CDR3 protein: CASSETSGGQETQYF; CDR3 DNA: TGCGCCAGCAGCGAGACTAGCGGGGGACAAGAGACCCAGTACTTC
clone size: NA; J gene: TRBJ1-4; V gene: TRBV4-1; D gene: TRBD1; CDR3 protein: CASSPTGTNEKLFF; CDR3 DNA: TGCGCCAGCAGCCCGACAGGGACTAATGAAAAACTGTTTTTT
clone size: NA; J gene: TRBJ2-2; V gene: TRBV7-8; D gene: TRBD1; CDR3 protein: CASRSDRGPGELFF; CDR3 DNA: TGTGCCAGCAGATCGGACAGGGGGCCTGGGGAGCTGTTTTTT
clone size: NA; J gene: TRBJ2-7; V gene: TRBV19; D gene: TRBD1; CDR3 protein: CASSISGTGRYEQYF; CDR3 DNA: TGTGCCAGTAGTATTTCGGGGACAGGGCGCTACGAGCAGTACTTC
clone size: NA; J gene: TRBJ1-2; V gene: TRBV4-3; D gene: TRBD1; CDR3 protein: CASSQEPDRGHYGYTF; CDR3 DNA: TGCGCCAGCAGCCAAGAACCGGACAGGGGACACTATGGCTACACCTTC
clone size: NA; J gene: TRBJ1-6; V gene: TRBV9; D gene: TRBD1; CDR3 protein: CASSPGGQGNSPLHF; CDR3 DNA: TGTGCCAGCAGCCCAGGAGGACAGGGTAATTCACCCCTCCACTTT
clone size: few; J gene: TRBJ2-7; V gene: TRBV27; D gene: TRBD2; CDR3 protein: CASSLTWRGGYEQYF; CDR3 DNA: TGTGCCAGCAGTTTGACGTGGCGGGGGGGTTACGAGCAGTACTTC
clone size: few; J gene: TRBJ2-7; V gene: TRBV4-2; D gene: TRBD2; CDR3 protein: CASSPAFGAGREQYF; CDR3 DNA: TGTGCCAGCAGCCCAGCGTTTGGAGCGGGGCGAGAGCAGTACTTC
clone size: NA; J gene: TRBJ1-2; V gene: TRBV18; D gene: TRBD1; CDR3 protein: CASSPTGDGGYTF; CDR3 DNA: TGTGCCAGCTCACCAACAGGGGACGGGGGCTACACCTTC
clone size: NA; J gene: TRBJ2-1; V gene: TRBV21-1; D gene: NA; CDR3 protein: CASSKVPERRGPREQFF; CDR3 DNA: TGTGCCAGCAGCAAAGTACCCGAGAGGAGGGGGCCACGTGAGCAGTTCTTC
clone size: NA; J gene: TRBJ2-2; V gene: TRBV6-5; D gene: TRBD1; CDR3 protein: CASRPTGEFAGELFF; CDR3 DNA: TGTGCCAGCAGGCCGACAGGGGAATTTGCCGGGGAGCTGTTTTTT
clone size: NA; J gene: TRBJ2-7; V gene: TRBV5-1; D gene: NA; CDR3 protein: CASSLASAGDEQYF; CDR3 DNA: TGCGCCAGCAGCTTGGCCTCGGCAGGGGACGAGCAGTACTTC
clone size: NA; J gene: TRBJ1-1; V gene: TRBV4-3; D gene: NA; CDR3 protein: CASSQDRSTGWVTEAFF; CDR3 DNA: TGCGCCAGCAGCCAAGATCGAAGTACGGGTTGGGTCACTGAAGCTTTCTTT
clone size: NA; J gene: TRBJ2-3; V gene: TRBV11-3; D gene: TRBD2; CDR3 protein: CASSRVSGADTQYF; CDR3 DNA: TGTGCCAGCAGCCGCGTAAGCGGGGCAGATACGCAGTATTTT
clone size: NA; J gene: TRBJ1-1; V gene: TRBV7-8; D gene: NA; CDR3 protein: CASSFSGQHTEAFF; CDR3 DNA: TGTGCCAGCAGCTTCTCGGGACAACACACTGAAGCTTTCTTT
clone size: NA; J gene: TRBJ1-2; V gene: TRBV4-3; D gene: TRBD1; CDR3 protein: CASSQDLPGQDGYTF; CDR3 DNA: TGCGCCAGCAGCCAAGATTTACCGGGACAGGATGGCTACACCTTC
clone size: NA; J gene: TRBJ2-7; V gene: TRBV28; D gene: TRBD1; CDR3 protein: CASSYRGPYEQYF; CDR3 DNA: TGTGCCAGCAGTTACAGGGGACCCTACGAGCAGTACTTC
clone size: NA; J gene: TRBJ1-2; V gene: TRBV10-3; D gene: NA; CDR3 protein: CAISSTGDGYTF; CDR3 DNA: TGTGCCATCAGTTCGACAGGAGATGGCTACACCTTC
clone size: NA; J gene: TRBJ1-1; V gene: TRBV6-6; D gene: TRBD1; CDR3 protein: CASSSGQGSRNTEAFF; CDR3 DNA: TGTGCCAGCAGCTCGGGACAGGGGAGTCGGAACACTGAAGCTTTCTTT
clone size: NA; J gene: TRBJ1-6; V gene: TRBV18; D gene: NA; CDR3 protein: CASSPSNYNSPLHF; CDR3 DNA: TGTGCCAGCTCACCGAGCAATTATAATTCACCCCTCCACTTT
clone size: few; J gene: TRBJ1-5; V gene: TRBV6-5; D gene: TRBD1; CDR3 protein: CASSKGQGRVQPQHF; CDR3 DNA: TGTGCCAGCAGCAAGGGACAGGGAAGGGTTCAGCCCCAGCATTTT
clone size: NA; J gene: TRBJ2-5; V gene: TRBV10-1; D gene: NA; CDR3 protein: CASPQGIVTQYF; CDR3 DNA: TGCGCCAGCCCTCAGGGGATAGTGACCCAGTACTTC